The 19 T cell receptor beta chains below come from one sample, sequenced in a study of blood T cell repertoires in COVID-19. Only in-frame clones appear in the TCRdb table, and some are missing; sequencing was by immunoSEQ multiplex PCR. The data hold about 150,000 clones, with over 75% observed a single time. Sequencing used peripheral blood. Receptor source: a middle-aged woman with acute or convalescent COVID-19.

V usage is TRBV6-5 and J usage is TRBJ2-1; D is undetermined. V was cut by 2 bases and J by 2 bases, with 7 bases left in between. The V gene's germline CDR1 is MNHEY and CDR2 SVGAGI. The CDR3 is made up of 14 amino acids. The DNA of the CDR3 is TGTGCCAGCAGTTACATCTCCCCCTACAATGAGCAGTTCTTC. Amino acids: CASSYISPYNEQFF.

This rearrangement joins TRBV27 to TRBJ2-3; 10 positions agree with TRBD2. CDR3 length: 15 residues. V was pared by 9 bases and J by 5 bases, with 11 bases of the junction left unmatched. CDR1 and CDR2 (germline): MNHEY, SMNVEV (reference sequence). CDR3 coding DNA: TGTGCCAGTGTAAAGCGGGGGGGCCTGGAAGATACGCAGTATTTT. This sequence encodes CASVKRGGLEDTQYF.

V usage is TRBV11-2 and J usage is TRBJ1-5, with D perhaps TRBD1 (5 bases). The CDR3 runs 13 residues. V gave up 2 bases and J gave up 4 bases, with 6 bases separating them. Per the germline V gene, CDR1 is SGHAT and CDR2 is FQNNGV. The CDR3 region has the DNA TGTGCCAGCAGCTTAAGACAGAATCAGCCCCAGCATTTT. It specifies CASSLRQNQPQHF.

This clone was observed a single time. The chain links TRBV3-1 (or the pseudogene TRBV3-2) to TRBJ2-5; 8 nucleotides align to TRBD2. In germline, CDR1 is LGHDT, CDR2 YNNKEL (reference sequence). J lost 4 bases, V lost 3 bases, and 10 bases had no gene match. CDR3 length: 16 amino acids. Here the CDR3 reads CASSQISGGLGETQYF. The CDR3 DNA reads as TGTGCCAGCAGCCAGATCAGCGGGGGCTTGGGAGAGACCCAGTACTTC.

This clone was seen just once. The rearrangement links TRBV28 to TRBJ2-7; TRBD2 matches at 11 bases. This CDR3 contains 15 residues. Losses at the gene ends were 4 bases for V and 4 bases for J; bases not matched to a gene: 6. CDR1 and CDR2 (germline): MDHEN, SYDVKM. The CDR3 protein is CASSSVLAGVYEQYF. The CDR3 nucleotides read TGTGCCAGCAGTTCCGTACTAGCGGGAGTTTACGAGCAGTACTTC.

The chain has TRBV12-5 and TRBJ2-3; D might be TRBD2 (6 bases). This CDR3 region has 14 residues. CDR1 and CDR2 (germline): LGHNT, FRNRAP. The ends were cut back, 1 base at V and 6 bases at J, with 11 bases in the middle. The CDR3 is CASGLGGRGDTQYF. CDR3 DNA: TGTGCTAGTGGTTTGGGGGGACGGGGGGATACGCAGTATTTT.

This chain connects TRBV11-2 to TRBJ1-2, with 8 bases lining up with TRBD1. Germline V gene sequence: CDR1 SGHAT, CDR2 FQNNGV. V was pared by 4 bases and J by 4 bases, with 8 bases of the junction left unmatched. The CDR3 length is 15 residues. CDR3 bases: TGTGCCAGCAGCTACGATACCGGGACAGGCTATGGCTACACCTTC. Its translation is CASSYDTGTGYGYTF.

The chain joins TRBV5-4 to TRBJ2-4, with a weak D call TRBD2 (5 bases). This CDR3 spans 16 amino acids. V shed 0 bases and J shed 2 bases, with 12 bases lying between them. CDR1 is SGHNT and CDR2 is YYREEE in the germline V gene (reference sequence). Here the CDR3 reads CASSLGFGGTKNIQYF. CDR3 sequence (DNA): TGTGCCAGCAGCTTGGGGTTCGGAGGTACCAAAAACATTCAGTACTTC. The full variable domain, completed using reference TRBV5-4 and TRBJ2-4, is ETGVTQSPTHLIKTRGQQVTLRCSSQSGHNTVSWYQQALGQGPQFIFQYYREEENGRGNFPPRFSGLQFPNYSSELNVNALELDDSALYLCASSLGFGGTKNIQYFGAGTRLSVL.

The chain joins TRBV19 to TRBJ2-1, with 12 bases that match TRBD2. The germline V gene encodes CDR1 LNHDA and CDR2 SQIVND (reference sequence). The V gene end was trimmed by 3 bases and the J gene end by 5 bases; junction bases not matched to a gene: 5. The CDR3 sequence is 16 residues long. Here the CDR3 reads CASSISLAGGNNEQFF. In DNA, the CDR3 is TGTGCCAGTAGTATCTCCCTAGCGGGGGGGAACAATGAGCAGTTCTTC.

This rearrangement joins TRBV5-1 to TRBJ2-5, with D possibly TRBD2 on 6 matching bases. V gave up 4 bases and J gave up 4 bases, with 11 bases separating them. This CDR3 is built from 13 residues. CDR1 and CDR2 from the germline V gene are SGHRS and YFSETQ. CDR3 bases: TGCGCCAGCAGCGTCGGGAGAGGAGAGACCCAGTACTTC. Translating it yields CASSVGRGETQYF.

This clone was seen once. V usage is TRBV3-1 (or the pseudogene TRBV3-2) and J usage is TRBJ2-7; no clear D. Per germline, CDR1 LGHDT and CDR2 YNNKEL (reference sequence). Trimming left V 5 bases short and J 3 bases short, with 11 bases between. This CDR3 is 13 amino acids long. The CDR3 is CASSSDTNYEQYF. Written as DNA, the CDR3 is TGTGCCAGCAGCTCAGACACAAACTACGAGCAGTACTTC.

This clone is a singleton in its sample. The chain couples TRBV7-9 to TRBJ2-3, with D maybe TRBD1 (5 bases). This CDR3 is 13 amino acids long. The germline V gene encodes CDR1 SEHNR and CDR2 FQNEAQ (reference sequence). The V and J ends lost 4 bases and 3 bases respectively, with 8 bases between them. Here the CDR3 DNA reads TGTGCCAGCAGCTCACAGGAGACAGATACGCAGTATTTT. Protein sequence: CASSSQETDTQYF.

The chain uses TRBV19 and TRBJ2-1, with a weak D call TRBD1 (7 bases). The CDR3 length is 15 residues. Trimming pared 5 bases from V and 9 bases from J, leaving 20 bases between. Germline V gives CDR1 LNHDA, CDR2 SQIVND (reference sequence). CDR3 region: CASSLQGQHGSEQFF. The CDR3 region has the DNA TGTGCCAGTAGTCTCCAGGGACAGCACGGGAGTGAGCAGTTCTTC. The full variable domain, completed using reference TRBV19 and TRBJ2-1, is DGGITQSPKYLFRKEGQNVTLSCEQNLNHDAMYWYRQDPGQGLRLIYYSQIVNDFQKGDIAEGYSVSREKKESFPLTVTSAQKNPTAFYLCASSLQGQHGSEQFFGPGTRLTVL.

This chain uses TRBV27 with TRBJ2-5; D might be TRBD1 (5 bases). There are 13 residues in the CDR3. Germline V gene lookup returns CDR1 MNHEY and CDR2 SMNVEV (reference sequence). Trimming removed 6 bases from V and 1 base from J, with 9 bases in between. CDR3 sequence (DNA): TGTGCCAGCAGCGACAGTCTCCAAGAGACCCAGTACTTC. Translation gives CASSDSLQETQYF.

The rearrangement links TRBV6-5 to TRBJ1-2; D is unclear. The germline CDR1 and CDR2 sequences are MNHEY and SVGAGI. The CDR3 runs 15 residues. With 0 bases removed from V and 8 bases from J, the gap between germline ends came to 16 bases. CDR3 residues: CASSYSQEGGNGYTF. CDR3 DNA sequence: TGTGCCAGCAGTTACTCGCAGGAGGGCGGCAACGGCTACACCTTC.

Notes on this clone: Other DNA sequences in this specimen translate into the identical CDR3. The gene calls are TRBV18 and TRBJ1-1; the D is unclear. Germline V CDR1 and CDR2: KGHSH, LQKENI. The V gene lost 2 bases and the J gene lost 3 bases, with 7 bases spanning the gap. The CDR3 sequence is 13 residues long. The CDR3 loop reads CASSPGRDTEAFF. The CDR3 coding sequence is TGTGCCAGCTCACCAGGGAGAGACACTGAAGCTTTCTTT.

This sequence joins TRBV19 and TRBJ1-6; D gene unclear. In germline, CDR1 is LNHDA, CDR2 SQIVND (reference sequence). Trimming shortened V by 5 bases and J by 10 bases, and 18 bases separated the two germline ends. The length of the CDR3 is 15 residues. CDR3 sequence reads: CASSPTEVTRSPLHF. For the CDR3, the DNA is TGTGCCAGTAGTCCAACAGAAGTCACTAGGTCACCCCTCCACTTT.

This chain connects TRBV28 to TRBJ1-2; D remains ambiguous. The germline V gene encodes CDR1 MDHEN and CDR2 SYDVKM. The CDR3 spans 12 residues. The V end lost 6 bases, the J end lost 5 bases, and 10 bases lay between the germline ends. The CDR3 region is CASSLKRYGYTF. The CDR3 DNA follows: TGTGCCAGCAGCCTCAAGAGATATGGCTACACCTTC.

The V call is TRBV3-1 (or the pseudogene TRBV3-2), the J call TRBJ2-1; 12 positions agree with TRBD2. Trimming removed 1 base from V and 2 bases from J; junction bases left unmatched: 0. The CDR3 consists of 16 residues. Germline V CDR1 and CDR2: LGHDT, YNNKEL (reference sequence). CDR3 loop: CASSQGTSGTYNEQFF. DNA for the CDR3: TGTGCCAGCAGCCAAGGGACTAGCGGGACCTACAATGAGCAGTTCTTC.